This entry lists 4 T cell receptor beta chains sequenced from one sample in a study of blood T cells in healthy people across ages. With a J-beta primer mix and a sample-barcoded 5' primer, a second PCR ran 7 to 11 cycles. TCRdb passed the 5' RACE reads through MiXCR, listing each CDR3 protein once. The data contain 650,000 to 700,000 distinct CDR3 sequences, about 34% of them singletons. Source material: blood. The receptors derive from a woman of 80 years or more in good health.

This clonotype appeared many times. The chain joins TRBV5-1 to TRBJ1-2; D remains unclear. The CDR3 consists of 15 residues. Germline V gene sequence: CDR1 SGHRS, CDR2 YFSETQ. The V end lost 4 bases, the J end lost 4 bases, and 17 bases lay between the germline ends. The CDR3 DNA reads TGCGCCAGCAGCGCCGGCTCGAGGGCGAGCTATGGCTACACCTTC. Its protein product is CASSAGSRASYGYTF. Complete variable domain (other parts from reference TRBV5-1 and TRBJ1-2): KAGVTQTPRYLIKTRGQQVTLSCSPISGHRSVSWYQQTPGQGLQFLFEYFSETQRNKGNFPGRFSGRQFSNSRSEMNVSTLELGDSALYLCASSAGSRASYGYTFGSGTRLTVV.

The CDR3 is CASSLALAGGRDTQYF. The CDR3, as DNA: TGTGCCAGCAGCTTGGCCCTAGCGGGGGGTCGGGATACGCAGTATTTT. The rearrangement uses TRBV11-2 and TRBJ2-3; 11 positions agree with TRBD2. CDR1 and CDR2 from the germline V gene are SGHAT and FQNNGV. Trimming took 3 bases from V and 6 from J; bases not matched to a gene: 8. The CDR3 consists of 16 residues.

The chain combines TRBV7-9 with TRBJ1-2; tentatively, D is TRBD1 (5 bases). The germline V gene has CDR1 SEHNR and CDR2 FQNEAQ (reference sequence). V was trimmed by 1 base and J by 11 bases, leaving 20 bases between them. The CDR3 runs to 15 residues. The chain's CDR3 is CASSLGRAGLWRYTF. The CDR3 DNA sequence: TGTGCCAGCAGCTTAGGCAGGGCCGGGTTGTGGCGATACACCTTC.

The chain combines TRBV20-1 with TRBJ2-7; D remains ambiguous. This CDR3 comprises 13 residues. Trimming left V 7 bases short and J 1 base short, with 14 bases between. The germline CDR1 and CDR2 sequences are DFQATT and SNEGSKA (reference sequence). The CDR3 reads CSGRTALSYEQYF. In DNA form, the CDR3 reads TGCAGTGGTAGGACGGCCCTTTCCTACGAGCAGTACTTC.